One and the same sample provided the 25 T cell receptor beta chains below, sequenced in a study of Graves' ophthalmopathy and Graves' hyperthyroidism. TCR beta CDR3 regions were amplified from RNA transcripts. In the first round, RT-PCR was carried out with HTBI primers, and a multiplex PCR formed the second round. TCRdb re-derived calls from the multiplex PCR reads in MiXCR, one entry per CDR3 protein. The table lists about 390,000 distinct CDR3 sequences, approximately 18% of them singletons, with approximately 2.4% in the top ten. Specimen: peripheral blood. The receptors originated from an adult woman with stable Graves' hyperthyroidism.

This clonotype showed up many times. This rearrangement joins TRBV29-1 to TRBJ2-7, with 8 bases aligning to TRBD1. The CDR3 length is 12 residues. The trim removed 7 bases at V and 4 bases at J, leaving 6 bases unmatched. The germline V gene encodes CDR1 SQVTM and CDR2 ANQGSEA. Here the CDR3 DNA reads TGCAGCGCAGGGGACAGGCGGTACGAGCAGTACTTC. It encodes CSAGDRRYEQYF.

In this sample, this clonotype turned up many times. This sequence joins TRBV12-5 and TRBJ2-5; D might be TRBD2 (6 bases). Germline assignment: CDR1 LGHNT and CDR2 FRNRAP. The CDR3 loop spans 13 amino acids. V lost 6 bases and J lost 4, with 12 bases in between. The CDR3 loop reads CASGEGNVETQYF. Written as DNA, the CDR3 is TGTGCTAGTGGGGAGGGGAATGTAGAGACCCAGTACTTC.

This clonotype came up many times. The chain has TRBV12-5 and TRBJ2-2; the D is unclear. This CDR3 region has 14 residues. Trimming took off 4 bases at V and 7 bases at J, with 13 bases between the two ends. CDR1 and CDR2 (germline): LGHNT, FRNRAP. CDR3 DNA sequence: TGTGCTAGTGGTTCCTACCCCTTGCGCGGGGAGCTGTTTTTT. Encoded protein: CASGSYPLRGELFF.

This clonotype was seen at least ten times. This rearrangement joins TRBV7-2 to TRBJ1-5; TRBD1 matches 8 bases. Germline V lookup: CDR1 SGHTA, CDR2 FQGNSA. The CDR3 contains 15 residues. The V and J ends lost 8 bases and 0 bases, in that order; junction bases with no gene match: 6. As DNA, the CDR3 is TGTGCCAGCCAGGACAGGGCCTATAGCAATCAGCCCCAGCATTTT. Its translation is CASQDRAYSNQPQHF.

This clonotype was observed at least ten times. The junction does not match germline at one end; this may be a read error. This chain uses TRBV6-1 with TRBJ2-5; D remains unclear. This CDR3 has 12 amino acids. The germline CDR1 and CDR2 sequences are MNHNS and SASEGT. CDR3 in DNA: TGTACCAGCATGGCTGGGCAAGGTACCCAGTACTTC. Translation gives CTSMAGQGTQYF.

In this sample, this clonotype turned up many times. The chain uses TRBV20-1 and TRBJ1-2; D unclear. V gave up 2 bases and J gave up 6 bases, with 13 bases separating them. Germline loops: CDR1 DFQATT, CDR2 SNEGSKA (reference sequence). The CDR3 runs 13 residues. The CDR3 bases are TGCAGTGCTAGATATGAGGCAGAAGATGGCTACACCTTC. Its protein product is CSARYEAEDGYTF.

V gene TRBV6-2 or TRBV6-3 combines with J gene TRBJ2-3, with TRBD2 identical over 9 bases. CDR3 length: 13 amino acids. V lost 6 bases and J lost 6; bases outside the gene matches: 4. Looked up from germline, CDR1 is MNHEY and CDR2 is SVGEGT. This chain's CDR3 is CASRRLAADTQYF. DNA of the CDR3: TGTGCCAGCAGGAGACTAGCGGCTGATACGCAGTATTTT.

This clonotype occurred many times. The V and J genes are TRBV6-1 and TRBJ2-5; unclear D gene. CDR1 MNHNS and CDR2 SASEGT come from the germline V gene. V lost 5 bases and J 0 bases, leaving 13 bases between the germline ends. This CDR3 spans 15 amino acids. CDR3 protein: CASSLDLGNQETQYF. CDR3 sequence (DNA): TGTGCCAGCAGTCTAGATCTGGGAAACCAAGAGACCCAGTACTTC.

Worth noting for this clonotype: No DNA is shown, since the ends of the CDR3 on it are uncertain; the CDR3 is the one TCRdb lists. V usage is TRBV5-4 and J usage is TRBJ2-2; TRBD1, the table's D call, lacks a check against the DNA. CDR1 SGHNT and CDR2 YYREEE come from the germline V gene (reference sequence). The CDR3 is 22 amino acids long, termini counted. CDR3 sequence reads: CASSLAGPTGQYFGPDTGELFF.

This clonotype was recorded many times. At one boundary the junction diverges from the germline segment, which might be a read error. V usage is TRBV11-2 and J usage is TRBJ2-7; no clear D. The length of the CDR3 is 12 residues. CDR1 SGHAT and CDR2 FQNNGV come from the germline V gene. CDR3 residues: CAGSPENLKQYF. CDR3 sequence (DNA): TGTGCCGGCAGCCCCGAGAACCTCAAGCAGTACTTC.

This clonotype came up many times. V is TRBV5-1 and J is TRBJ2-7, with a tentative D call TRBD1 (6 bases). This CDR3 spans 14 amino acids. V was shortened by 2 bases and J by 3 bases, with 12 bases between the two germline ends. Per the germline V gene, CDR1 is SGHRS and CDR2 is YFSETQ. The CDR3 loop is CASSLNQGNYEQYF. The CDR3 DNA is TGCGCCAGCAGCTTAAACCAGGGGAACTACGAGCAGTACTTC.

There are many counts of this clonotype. V usage is TRBV2 and J usage is TRBJ1-1, with D possibly TRBD1 on 5 matching bases. Germline V gives CDR1 SNHLY, CDR2 FYNNEI. V was clipped by 3 bases and J by 6 bases, with 11 bases between them. The CDR3 covers 13 residues. CDR3 sequence reads: CASSEGVPAEAFF. DNA of the CDR3: TGTGCCAGCAGTGAGGGGGTTCCCGCTGAAGCTTTCTTT.

The chain carries TRBV20-1 and TRBJ1-5, with D perhaps TRBD1 (5 bases). Deletions cut 0 bases from V and 4 bases from J, with 13 bases between. This CDR3 has 15 residues. Germline values: CDR1 DFQATT, CDR2 SNEGSKA (reference sequence). The CDR3, as DNA: TGCAGTGCTAGAGATCAGGGATGGGGAAATCAGCCCCAGCATTTT. It yields the protein CSARDQGWGNQPQHF.

This clonotype was detected many times. The chain joins TRBV9 to TRBJ1-1, with D unclear. The CDR3 runs 15 residues. The V end lost 0 bases, the J end lost 4 bases, and 13 bases lay between the germline ends. Germline V gene data show CDR1 as SGDLS and CDR2 as YYNGEE. The chain's CDR3 is CASSVVDTPGTEAFF. The DNA of the CDR3 is TGTGCCAGCAGCGTAGTAGATACGCCGGGCACTGAAGCTTTCTTT.

Worth noting for this clonotype: Being one base from a much bigger clone, this may be a read error. The conserved closing phenylalanine or tryptophan is absent in this CDR3, likely reflecting a read error. This chain links TRBV6-1 with TRBJ2-7, with 9 bases fitting TRBD2. The CDR3 is made up of 17 amino acids. The ends lost 5 bases at V and 2 bases at J; junction bases unmatched: 13. Looked up from germline, CDR1 is MNHNS and CDR2 is SASEGT. CDR3 coding DNA: TGTGCCAGCAGTCCCAGCGCGGCTAGCGGGATAACCTACGAGCAGTACCTC. Residues: CASSPSAASGITYEQYL.

The rearrangement joins TRBV12-3 or TRBV12-4 to TRBJ2-7; the D is unclear. Trimming took off 6 bases at V and 3 bases at J, with 12 bases between the two ends. This CDR3 contains 13 residues. For the CDR3, the DNA is TGTGCCAGCAGCTTGCCCCCCCACTACGAGCAGTACTTC. Its protein is CASSLPPHYEQYF.

Many counts were recorded for this clonotype. The chain uses TRBV20-1 and TRBJ2-7; D remains unclear. The CDR3 has 13 amino acids. V was cut by 7 bases and J by 0 bases, with 13 bases left in between. CDR1 DFQATT and CDR2 SNEGSKA come from the germline V gene (reference sequence). The CDR3 region is CSGETGSSYEQYF. In DNA, the CDR3 is TGCAGTGGTGAGACTGGAAGCTCCTACGAGCAGTACTTC.

This clonotype has at least ten counts. The chain employs TRBV28 and TRBJ1-2, with TRBD1 as a possible D gene (5 bases). The germline V gene has CDR1 MDHEN and CDR2 SYDVKM. The germline V and J ends were trimmed by 10 bases and 4 bases, with 16 bases remaining between them. The CDR3 is 13 amino acids. CDR3 region: CATRTTATYGYTF. CDR3 coding DNA: TGTGCCACCAGAACGACAGCCACCTATGGCTACACCTTC.

This sequence joins TRBV12-3 or TRBV12-4 and TRBJ2-7, with D possibly TRBD1 on 5 matching bases. Trimming pared 2 bases from V and 4 bases from J, leaving 12 bases between. This CDR3 has 14 residues. CDR3 sequence: CASSLQGSFYEQYF. The DNA for the CDR3 is TGTGCCAGCAGTTTACAGGGTTCTTTTTACGAGCAGTACTTC.

This clonotype has a handful of counts. V and J are TRBV27 and TRBJ1-6; D gene ambiguous. The CDR3 sequence is 14 residues long. The V and J ends lost 2 bases and 5 bases respectively, with 7 bases between them. Germline V gives CDR1 MNHEY, CDR2 SMNVEV (reference sequence). CDR3 bases: TGTGCCAGCAGTTTAAGTAGGAATAATTCACCCCTCCACTTT. Translating gives CASSLSRNNSPLHF.

This clonotype was picked up many times. The rearrangement uses TRBV19 and TRBJ2-2, with TRBD2 matching 7 bases. Germline-derived CDR1 and CDR2 are LNHDA and SQIVND (reference sequence). The CDR3 extends over 15 amino acids. With V trimmed by 1 base and J by 6 bases, 5 bases remained unmatched. The CDR3 loop is CASSIVRGVAGELFF. DNA for the CDR3: TGTGCCAGTAGTATAGTTCGGGGGGTGGCCGGGGAGCTGTTTTTT.

This clonotype occurred once. This sequence may be a read error, since a much larger clone differs from it by one base. The chain combines TRBV7-9 with TRBJ2-5; 9 bases line up with TRBD1. Germline loops: CDR1 SEHNR, CDR2 FQNEAQ (reference sequence). The CDR3 has 15 amino acids. The CDR3 protein is CAISPPGQRQGAQYF. DNA for the CDR3: TGTGCCATCAGCCCACCGGGACAGAGACAGGGGGCCCAGTACTTC.

This clonotype was seen at least ten times. The rearrangement uses TRBV5-1 and TRBJ1-6; TRBD1 matches 8 bases. The trim removed 4 bases at V and 6 bases at J, leaving 6 bases unmatched. CDR3 size: 15 residues. Germline V CDR1 and CDR2: SGHRS, YFSETQ. The CDR3 is CASSPFDRGNSPLHF. The DNA of the CDR3 is TGCGCCAGCAGCCCTTTCGACAGGGGTAATTCACCCCTCCACTTT.

In regard to this clonotype: A much larger clone is a single base away; this may be a read error. The V gene is TRBV28, the J gene TRBJ2-7; D gene uncertain. Trimming left V 7 bases short and J 4 bases short, with 20 bases between. This CDR3 has 15 residues. In germline, CDR1 is MDHEN, CDR2 SYDVKM. The CDR3 DNA is TGTGCCAGCATAAAAAGCCCCGACTGCTTTTACGAGCAGTACTTC. Translation gives CASIKSPDCFYEQYF.

In its sample, this clonotype was seen many times. This chain uses TRBV27 with TRBJ2-7; D gene uncertain. The germline V gene encodes CDR1 MNHEY and CDR2 SMNVEV (reference sequence). Trimming took 8 bases from V and 2 from J, leaving 22 bases between them. The length of the CDR3 is 16 residues. CDR3 sequence reads: CASSLRPRTVAYEQYF. CDR3 nucleotides: TGTGCCAGCTCTCTACGGCCCCGGACGGTTGCCTACGAGCAGTACTTC.